These T cell receptor beta chains were read from a single sample in a study of metastatic and nonmetastatic thyroid tumors. TCRdb re-clonotyped the PCR reads through MiXCR. The table lists under 20,000 clones, roughly 27% of them singletons. Sequencing was done on a sample of adjacent normal tissue. The receptors derive from a female donor with papillary thyroid cancer or a benign thyroid nodule (not recorded which). Some clones in this sample may be carry-over from other donors' samples. The CDR3 runs from the conserved cysteine through the conserved F or W. Each record gives: D gene, CDR3 length, J gene, V gene, clone size, CDR3 DNA, CDR3 protein. The D gene is left open where the match is weak. Clone size is shown for a subset of rows, as once, few, many or a class of expanded clone.

>-|16|TRBJ1-1|TRBV6-7|few
TGTGCCAGCAGTTACTCGATAGGGGTGGAGAACACTGAAGCTTTCTTT
CASSYSIGVENTEAFF
>TRBD1|15|TRBJ2-2|TRBV30|-
TGTGCCTGGATGCCCCGGGACAGGGACACCGGGGAGCTGTTTTTT
CAWMPRDRDTGELFF
>-|12|TRBJ2-2|TRBV25-1|-
TGTGCCAGCAGTGCACTTACCGGGGAGCTGTTTTTT
CASSALTGELFF
>TRBD2|17|TRBJ2-1|TRBV4-2|few
TGTGCCAGCAGCCCGCCCACTAGCGGGAGGGCTACAAATGAGCAGTTCTTC
CASSPPTSGRATNEQFF
>-|15|TRBJ2-7|TRBV3-1|-
TGTGCCAGCAGCCAAGACAGGACCTCCTCCTACGAGCAGTACTTC
CASSQDRTSSYEQYF
>-|17|TRBJ2-6|TRBV27|-
TGTGCCAGCAGTTTTACCCAAACAGGGTCTGGGGCCAACGTCCTGACTTTC
CASSFTQTGSGANVLTF
>-|15|TRBJ1-4|TRBV25-1|few
TGTGCCAGCAGAGCTACAGGATCAACTAATGAAAAACTGTTTTTT
CASRATGSTNEKLFF
>TRBD1|15|TRBJ1-2|TRBV4-2|-
TGTGCCAGCAGCCAACCCACAGGGGCTAACTATGGCTACACCTTC
CASSQPTGANYGYTF
>-|11|TRBJ2-1|TRBV6-1|-
TGTGCCAGCAGGATGGTAAATGAGCAGTTCTTC
CASRMVNEQFF
>TRBD1|14|TRBJ2-5|TRBV6-1|medium-sized
TGTGCCAGCAGCCCCGACAGGGGACAAGAGACCCAGTACTTC
CASSPDRGQETQYF
>-|14|TRBJ1-2|TRBV5-6|-
TGTGCCAGCAGCTTAAAGGGGGGATTCTATGGCTACACCTTC
CASSLKGGFYGYTF
>-|12|TRBJ1-2|TRBV4-1|few
TGCGCCAGCAGCCTCGATATAGGTGGCTACACCTTC
CASSLDIGGYTF
>TRBD1|15|TRBJ1-5|TRBV18|-
TGTGCCAGCTCAGGTCGGACAGGGGGCGATCAGCCCCAGCATTTT
CASSGRTGGDQPQHF
>TRBD2|15|TRBJ2-3|TRBV5-1|medium-sized
TGCGCCAGCAGCGAACTGGCTACTAGCGGGGATACGCAGTATTTT
CASSELATSGDTQYF
>-|16|TRBJ2-6|TRBV5-5|-
TGTGCCAGCAGCTGGGACGGCCTGAGAGGGGCCAACGTCCTGACTTTC
CASSWDGLRGANVLTF
>-|13|TRBJ1-1|TRBV5-1|-
TGCGCCAGCACGGGCAGGGGAAGAACTGAAGCTTTCTTT
CASTGRGRTEAFF
>-|12|TRBJ2-7|TRBV15|-
TGTGCCACCAGCAGAGATCGGGCCGAGCAGTACTTC
CATSRDRAEQYF
>TRBD1|14|TRBJ1-1|TRBV5-8|-
TGTGCCAGCAGCTGGACAGGCCCGAACACTGAAGCTTTCTTT
CASSWTGPNTEAFF
>-|14|TRBJ2-5|TRBV2|-
TGTGCCAGCAGTGGATCTCAGGGTGGGGAGACCCAGTACTTC
CASSGSQGGETQYF
>-|15|TRBJ2-3|TRBV6-4|-
TGTGCCAGCAGTGACTCGTCAGGGGGCACAGATACGCAGTATTTT
CASSDSSGGTDTQYF
>-|14|TRBJ2-7|TRBV12-3/TRBV12-4|-
TGTGCCAGCAGTTTTGGCGGGAATTCCTACGAGCAGTACTTC
CASSFGGNSYEQYF
>TRBD1|15|TRBJ1-1|TRBV11-2|-
TGTGCCAGCAGTAGAACTCAGGGGGTGCCCACTGAAGCTTTCTTT
CASSRTQGVPTEAFF
>-|13|TRBJ1-1|TRBV20-1|-
TGCAGTGTATATGGAACCTCGAACACTGAAGCTTTCTTT
CSVYGTSNTEAFF
>TRBD2|15|TRBJ2-3|TRBV29-1|few
TGCAGCGTAGGGTGGCGGGAGGGATCTGGAGATACGCAGTATTTT
CSVGWREGSGDTQYF
>TRBD1|17|TRBJ1-2|TRBV4-3|-
TGCGCCAGCAGCCAAGACCGGACAGGGGGCGCGAACTATGGCTACACCTTC
CASSQDRTGGANYGYTF
>TRBD2|16|TRBJ2-7|TRBV27|-
TGTGCCAGCAGTTTATCACTAGCGGGAGTCCCCTACGAGCAGTACTTC
CASSLSLAGVPYEQYF
>TRBD1|16|TRBJ1-2|TRBV5-1|few
TGCGCCAGCAGGGCCGGAGACAGGGTAATTAACTATGGCTACACCTTC
CASRAGDRVINYGYTF